These 24 T cell receptor beta chains originate from one sample sequenced in a study of monozygotic twins with inflammatory bowel disease. TCRdb reanalyzed the 5' RACE reads, giving one entry per CDR3 protein sequence and no DNA. The sample includes about 210,000 distinct CDR3 sequences. The source material was blood. These receptors were obtained from a human donor with ulcerative colitis or Crohn's disease, or a healthy co-twin of an affected twin (not recorded which).

The chain employs TRBV12-3 or TRBV12-4 and TRBJ1-5. The CDR3 spans 14 residues. CDR3 loop: CASSSDAGYQPQHF.

The chain couples TRBV20-1 to TRBJ2-3; the TCRdb D gene call, TRBD2, has no DNA to confirm it. Looked up from germline, CDR1 is DFQATT and CDR2 is SNEGSKA (reference sequence). This CDR3 has 18 amino acids. CDR3 protein: CSASLGLASLGVTDTQYF.

The rearrangement joins TRBV10-3 to TRBJ1-4. Germline V CDR1 and CDR2: ENHRY, SYGVKD. The CDR3 is made up of 12 amino acids. CDR3 loop: CANVHGGEKLFF.

This chain connects TRBV10-3 to TRBJ1-1; the D call from TCRdb, TRBD1, cannot be confirmed without DNA. CDR1 and CDR2 (germline): ENHRY, SYGVKD. The CDR3 length is 13 residues. CDR3 in amino acids: CAISAGDGNGAFF.

The genes are TRBV27 and TRBJ2-3. The CDR3 covers 13 residues. Germline-derived CDR1 and CDR2 are MNHEY and SMNVEV (reference sequence). Here the CDR3 reads CASSSTWGSTQYF.

The chain is built from TRBV6-1 and TRBJ2-2; TCRdb picks TRBD2, but there is no DNA to check that call. Looked up from germline, CDR1 is MNHNS and CDR2 is SASEGT. The CDR3 totals 16 residues. The CDR3 protein is CASTIASGSNTGELFF.

The J gene is TRBJ1-1, the V gene TRBV10-3; absent DNA, TCRdb's TRBD1 call cannot be checked. Looked up from germline, CDR1 is ENHRY and CDR2 is SYGVKD. This CDR3 has 14 residues. The CDR3 sequence: CAISDPAGDTEAFF.

The chain combines TRBV5-1 with TRBJ2-5; TCRdb's assignment of TRBD1 cannot be checked, as there is no DNA. The CDR3 has 15 residues. Germline V CDR1 and CDR2: SGHRS, YFSETQ. The CDR3 loop is CASSLAGGRGETQYF. Filled out from reference TRBV5-1 and TRBJ2-5, the complete variable domain reads KAGVTQTPRYLIKTRGQQVTLSCSPISGHRSVSWYQQTPGQGLQFLFEYFSETQRNKGNFPGRFSGRQFSNSRSEMNVSTLELGDSALYLCASSLAGGRGETQYFGPGTRLLVL.

The chain is built from TRBV12-3 or TRBV12-4 and TRBJ2-3; TCRdb's D call, TRBD2, is unchecked because there is no DNA. The CDR3 runs to 15 residues. CDR3 residues: CASSSGLAVTDTQYF.

The chain couples TRBV5-4 to TRBJ2-5; without DNA, the TCRdb call of TRBD1 cannot be checked. The CDR3 consists of 16 residues. Per germline, CDR1 SGHNT and CDR2 YYREEE (reference sequence). CDR3 residues: CASSSYTGQGYETQYF.

The chain recombines TRBV7-9 with TRBJ1-1; no DNA is available, so the TRBD1 call from TCRdb remains unchecked. CDR1 and CDR2 (germline): SEHNR, FQNEAQ (reference sequence). There are 17 residues in the CDR3. The CDR3 protein is CASSLVPPLQINTEAFF.

The chain couples TRBV7-7 to TRBJ2-3; TCRdb names TRBD2, which stays unverified in the absence of DNA. CDR1 is SSHAT, CDR2 FNYEAQ, per germline (reference sequence). This CDR3 region has 13 residues. CDR3 amino acids: CASSNAGTDTQYF.

The chain uses TRBV6-1 and TRBJ2-2; there is no DNA to check the TCRdb D call of TRBD2. The CDR3 covers 16 residues. Germline V gives CDR1 MNHNS, CDR2 SASEGT. The CDR3 spells CASSPIVRANTGELFF.

This chain joins TRBV10-3 and TRBJ1-6. The length of the CDR3 is 13 residues. The germline gives CDR1 ENHRY, CDR2 SYGVKD. CDR3 sequence: CAISAQSDSPLHF.

The rearrangement uses TRBV12-3 or TRBV12-4 and TRBJ1-5; TCRdb outputs TRBD1, but without DNA this stays unchecked. The CDR3 covers 17 residues. CDR3 sequence: CASSPRMGTSSNQPQHF.

The gene calls are TRBV7-6 and TRBJ1-6. CDR3 length: 16 residues. CDR1 is SGHVS and CDR2 is FNYEAQ in the germline V gene. Here the CDR3 reads CASSLSHGAGNSPLHF.

V gene TRBV12-3 or TRBV12-4 combines with J gene TRBJ2-5. The CDR3 consists of 13 residues. This CDR3 is CASSLGLQETQYF.

The V call is TRBV27, the J call TRBJ2-3; the D gene TCRdb calls, TRBD1, cannot be checked with no DNA. The CDR3 is made up of 16 amino acids. The germline V gene has CDR1 MNHEY and CDR2 SMNVEV (reference sequence). This CDR3 is CATPWGRNASTDTQYF.

V usage is TRBV6-4 and J usage is TRBJ1-1; checking the TCRdb D call of TRBD1 is not possible without DNA. Germline CDR1 and CDR2: MRHNA and SNTAGT. The CDR3 runs 16 residues. The CDR3 here is CASSGHEGWFDTEAFF.

The chain joins TRBV20-1 to TRBJ1-4; TCRdb lists TRBD1, though no DNA is available to test this call. CDR3 length equals 13 residues. From germline, CDR1 is DFQATT and CDR2 SNEGSKA (reference sequence). CDR3 protein: CSAQDREGEKLFF.

This chain connects TRBV20-1 to TRBJ1-5; the TRBD1 assignment by TCRdb is unverifiable without DNA. Germline loops: CDR1 DFQATT, CDR2 SNEGSKA (reference sequence). This CDR3 contains 13 residues. CDR3 region: CSARGQGDQPQHF.

The V and J genes are TRBV7-9 and TRBJ2-3; TCRdb indicates TRBD1, and absent DNA this call remains unverified. Germline values: CDR1 SEHNR, CDR2 FQNEAQ (reference sequence). This CDR3 region has 16 residues. The CDR3 reads CASSFWTGEEVDTQYF.

V and J are TRBV7-9 and TRBJ1-5. Germline loops: CDR1 SEHNR, CDR2 FQNEAQ (reference sequence). This CDR3 has 14 amino acids. Here the CDR3 reads CASSNQEGNQPQHF.

J is TRBJ2-5 and V is TRBV24-1; TCRdb's D gene call, TRBD1, goes unchecked for lack of DNA. CDR3 size: 15 residues. CDR1 is KGHDR, CDR2 SFDVKD, per germline. CDR3 region: CATSDIQGLGETQYF.